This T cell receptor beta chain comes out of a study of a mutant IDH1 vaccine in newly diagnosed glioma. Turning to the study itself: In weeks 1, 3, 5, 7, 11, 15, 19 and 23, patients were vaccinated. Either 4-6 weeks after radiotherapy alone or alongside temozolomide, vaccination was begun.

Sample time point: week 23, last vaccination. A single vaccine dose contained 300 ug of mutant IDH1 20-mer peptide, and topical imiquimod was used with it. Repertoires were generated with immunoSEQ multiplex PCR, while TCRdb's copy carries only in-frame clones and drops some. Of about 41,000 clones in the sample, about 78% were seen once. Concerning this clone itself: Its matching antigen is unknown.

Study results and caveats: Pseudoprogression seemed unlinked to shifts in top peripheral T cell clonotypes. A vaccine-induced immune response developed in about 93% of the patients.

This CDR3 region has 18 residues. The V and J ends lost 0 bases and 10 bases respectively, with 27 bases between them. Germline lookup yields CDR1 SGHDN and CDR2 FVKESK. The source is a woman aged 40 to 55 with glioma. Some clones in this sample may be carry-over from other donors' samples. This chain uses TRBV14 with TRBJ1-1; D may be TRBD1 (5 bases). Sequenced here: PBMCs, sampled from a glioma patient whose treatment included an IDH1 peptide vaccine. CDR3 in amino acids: CASSQDLAGIWSLGGAFF. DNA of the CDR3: TGTGCCAGCAGCCAAGATCTGGCAGGGATTTGGTCCCTCGGTGGAGCTTTCTTT.